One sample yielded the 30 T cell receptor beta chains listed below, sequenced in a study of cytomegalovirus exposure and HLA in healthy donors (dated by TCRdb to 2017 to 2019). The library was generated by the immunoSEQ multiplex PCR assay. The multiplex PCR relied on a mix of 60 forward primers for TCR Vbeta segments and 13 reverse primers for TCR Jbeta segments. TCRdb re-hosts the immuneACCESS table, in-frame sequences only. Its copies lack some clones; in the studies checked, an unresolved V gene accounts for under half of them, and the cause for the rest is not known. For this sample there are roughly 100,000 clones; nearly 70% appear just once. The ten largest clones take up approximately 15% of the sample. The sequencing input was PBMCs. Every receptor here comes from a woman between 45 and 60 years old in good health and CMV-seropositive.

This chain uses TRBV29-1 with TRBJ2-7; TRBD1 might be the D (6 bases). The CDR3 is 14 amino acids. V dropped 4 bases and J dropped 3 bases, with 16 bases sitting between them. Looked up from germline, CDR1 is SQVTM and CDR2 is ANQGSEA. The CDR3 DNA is TGCAGCGTTGTAACTGGGGGCCGAGACTACGAGCAGTACTTC. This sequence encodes CSVVTGGRDYEQYF.

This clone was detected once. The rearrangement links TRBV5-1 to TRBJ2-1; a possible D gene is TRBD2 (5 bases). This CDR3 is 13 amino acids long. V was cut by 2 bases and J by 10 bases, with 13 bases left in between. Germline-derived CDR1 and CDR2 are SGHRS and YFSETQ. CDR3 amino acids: CASSFSREGEQFF. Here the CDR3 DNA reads TGCGCCAGCAGCTTTTCGAGGGAAGGGGAGCAGTTCTTC.

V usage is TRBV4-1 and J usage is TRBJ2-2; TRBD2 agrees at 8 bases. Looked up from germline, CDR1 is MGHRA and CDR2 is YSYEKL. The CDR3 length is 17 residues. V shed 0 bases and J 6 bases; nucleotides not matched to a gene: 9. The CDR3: CASSQEKGTRVPGELFF. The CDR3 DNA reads TGCGCCAGCAGCCAAGAGAAAGGGACTAGGGTCCCCGGGGAGCTGTTTTTT.

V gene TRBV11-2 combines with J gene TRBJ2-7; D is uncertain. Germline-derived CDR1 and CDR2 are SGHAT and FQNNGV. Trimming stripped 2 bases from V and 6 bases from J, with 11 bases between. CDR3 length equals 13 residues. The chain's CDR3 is CASSLRVSGEQYF. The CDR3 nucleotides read TGTGCCAGCAGCTTACGGGTTTCGGGCGAGCAGTACTTC.

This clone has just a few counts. The CDR3 here is CASSPTDGGTDTQYF. CDR3 bases: TGTGCCAGCAGTCCGACGGATGGGGGGACAGATACGCAGTATTTT. This chain links TRBV7-9 with TRBJ2-3; tentatively, D is TRBD2 (6 bases). CDR3 length equals 15 residues. V lost 6 bases to trimming and J lost 3 bases, with 16 bases between them. The germline gives CDR1 SEHNR, CDR2 FQNEAQ (reference sequence).

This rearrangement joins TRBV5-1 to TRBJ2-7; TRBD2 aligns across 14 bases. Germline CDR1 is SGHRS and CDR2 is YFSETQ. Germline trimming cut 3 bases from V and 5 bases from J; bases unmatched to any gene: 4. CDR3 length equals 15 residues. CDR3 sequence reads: CASSSGLAGADEQYF. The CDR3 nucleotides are TGCGCCAGCAGCTCGGGACTAGCGGGAGCAGACGAGCAGTACTTC.

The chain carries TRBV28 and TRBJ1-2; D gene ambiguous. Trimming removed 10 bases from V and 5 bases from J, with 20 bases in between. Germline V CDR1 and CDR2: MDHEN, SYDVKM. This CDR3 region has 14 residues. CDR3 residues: CAIQTRAVSYGYTF. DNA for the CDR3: TGTGCCATCCAAACGCGGGCAGTCTCTTATGGCTACACCTTC.

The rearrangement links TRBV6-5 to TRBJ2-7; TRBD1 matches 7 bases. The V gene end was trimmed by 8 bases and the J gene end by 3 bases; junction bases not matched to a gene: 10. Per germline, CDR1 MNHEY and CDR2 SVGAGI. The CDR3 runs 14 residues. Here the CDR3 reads CASRKTGIGYEQYF. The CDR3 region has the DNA TGTGCCAGCCGAAAGACAGGGATTGGCTACGAGCAGTACTTC.

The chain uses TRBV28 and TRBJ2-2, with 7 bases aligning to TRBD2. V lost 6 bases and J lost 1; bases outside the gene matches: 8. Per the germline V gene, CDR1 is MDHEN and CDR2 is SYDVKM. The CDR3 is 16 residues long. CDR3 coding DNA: TGTGCCAGCAGCCAATCGGGGGGTGTGAACACCGGGGAGCTGTTTTTT. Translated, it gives CASSQSGGVNTGELFF.

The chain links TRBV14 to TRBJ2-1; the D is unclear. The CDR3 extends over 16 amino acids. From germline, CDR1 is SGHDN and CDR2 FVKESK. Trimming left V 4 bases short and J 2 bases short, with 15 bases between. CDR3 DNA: TGTGCCAGCAGCCTCCTCGGTGGTTTGACCTACAATGAGCAGTTCTTC. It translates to CASSLLGGLTYNEQFF.

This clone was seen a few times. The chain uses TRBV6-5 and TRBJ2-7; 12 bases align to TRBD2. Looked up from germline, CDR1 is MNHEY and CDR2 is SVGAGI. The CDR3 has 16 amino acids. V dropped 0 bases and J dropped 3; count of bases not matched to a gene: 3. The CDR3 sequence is CASSYSRTSGIYEQYF. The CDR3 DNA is TGTGCCAGCAGTTACTCCCGGACTAGCGGGATCTACGAGCAGTACTTC.

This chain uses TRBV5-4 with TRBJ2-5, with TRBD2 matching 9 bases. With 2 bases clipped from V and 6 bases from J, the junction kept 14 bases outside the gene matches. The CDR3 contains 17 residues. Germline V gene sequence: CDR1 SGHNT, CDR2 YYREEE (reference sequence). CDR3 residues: CASSFGPASGEEKTQYF. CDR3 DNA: TGTGCCAGCAGCTTTGGACCAGCTAGCGGGGAGGAAAAGACCCAGTACTTC. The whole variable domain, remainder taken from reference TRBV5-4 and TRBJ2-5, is ETGVTQSPTHLIKTRGQQVTLRCSSQSGHNTVSWYQQALGQGPQFIFQYYREEENGRGNFPPRFSGLQFPNYSSELNVNALELDDSALYLCASSFGPASGEEKTQYFGPGTRLLVL.

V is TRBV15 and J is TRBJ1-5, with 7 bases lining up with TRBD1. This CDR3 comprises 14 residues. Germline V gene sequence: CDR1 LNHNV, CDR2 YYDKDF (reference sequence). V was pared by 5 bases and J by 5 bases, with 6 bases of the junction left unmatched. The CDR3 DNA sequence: TGTGCCACCAGCCCTACAGGGGATGATCAGCCCCAGCATTTT. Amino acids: CATSPTGDDQPQHF.

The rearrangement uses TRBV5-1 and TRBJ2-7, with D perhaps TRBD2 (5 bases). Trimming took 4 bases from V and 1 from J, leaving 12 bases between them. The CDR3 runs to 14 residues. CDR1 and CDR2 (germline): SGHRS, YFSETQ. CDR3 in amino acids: CASSVSGPSYEQYF. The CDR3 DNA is TGCGCCAGCAGCGTAAGCGGCCCTTCCTACGAGCAGTACTTC.

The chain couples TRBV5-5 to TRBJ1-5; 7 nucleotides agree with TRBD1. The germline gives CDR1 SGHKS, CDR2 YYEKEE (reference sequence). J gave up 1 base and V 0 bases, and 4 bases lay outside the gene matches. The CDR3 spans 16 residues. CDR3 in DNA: TGTGCCAGCAGCTTGGATCCGACAGGGAGCAATCAGCCCCAGCATTTT. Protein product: CASSLDPTGSNQPQHF.

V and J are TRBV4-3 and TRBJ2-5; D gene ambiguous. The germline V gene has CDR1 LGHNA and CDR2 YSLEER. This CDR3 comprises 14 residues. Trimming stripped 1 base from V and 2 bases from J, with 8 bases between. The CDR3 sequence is CASSQGGRQETQYF. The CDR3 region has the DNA TGCGCCAGCAGCCAAGGTGGGCGTCAAGAGACCCAGTACTTC.

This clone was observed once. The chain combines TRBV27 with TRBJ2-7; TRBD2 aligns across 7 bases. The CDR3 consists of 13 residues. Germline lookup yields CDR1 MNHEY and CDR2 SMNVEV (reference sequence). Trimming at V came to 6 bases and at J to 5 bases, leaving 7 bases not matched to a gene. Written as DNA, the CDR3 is TGTGCCAGCAGGGGACTAAATTACGACGAGCAGTACTTC. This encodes CASRGLNYDEQYF.

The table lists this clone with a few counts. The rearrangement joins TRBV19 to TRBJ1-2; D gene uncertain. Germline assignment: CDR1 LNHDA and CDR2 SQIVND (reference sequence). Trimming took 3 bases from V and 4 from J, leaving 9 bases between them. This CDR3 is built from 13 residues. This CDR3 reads CASSMAQSYGYTF. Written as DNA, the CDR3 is TGTGCCAGTAGTATGGCACAGAGCTATGGCTACACCTTC.

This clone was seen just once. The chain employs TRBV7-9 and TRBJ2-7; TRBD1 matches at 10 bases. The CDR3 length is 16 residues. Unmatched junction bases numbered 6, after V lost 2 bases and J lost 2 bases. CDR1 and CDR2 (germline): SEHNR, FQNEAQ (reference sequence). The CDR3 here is CASSLRAGTGAYEQYF. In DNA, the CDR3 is TGTGCCAGCAGCTTACGGGCCGGGACAGGGGCCTACGAGCAGTACTTC.

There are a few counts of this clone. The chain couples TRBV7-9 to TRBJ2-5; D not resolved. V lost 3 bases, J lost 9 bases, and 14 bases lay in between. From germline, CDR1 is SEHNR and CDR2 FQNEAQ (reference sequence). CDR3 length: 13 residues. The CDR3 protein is CASSFRYGEAQYF. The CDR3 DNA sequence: TGTGCCAGCAGCTTCAGATACGGAGAAGCCCAGTACTTC.

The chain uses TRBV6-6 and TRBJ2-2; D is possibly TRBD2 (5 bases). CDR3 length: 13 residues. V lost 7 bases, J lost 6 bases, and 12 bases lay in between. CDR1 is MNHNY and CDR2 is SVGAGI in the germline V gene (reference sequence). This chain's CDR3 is CASNTRAPGELFF. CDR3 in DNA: TGTGCCAGCAACACGAGGGCCCCCGGGGAGCTGTTTTTT.

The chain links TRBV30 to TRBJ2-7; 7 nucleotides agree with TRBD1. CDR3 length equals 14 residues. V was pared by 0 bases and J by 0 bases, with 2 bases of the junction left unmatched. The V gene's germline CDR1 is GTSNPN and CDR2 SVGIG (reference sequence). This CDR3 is CAWSVGQSSYEQYF. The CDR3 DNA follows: TGTGCCTGGAGTGTGGGACAGAGCTCCTACGAGCAGTACTTC. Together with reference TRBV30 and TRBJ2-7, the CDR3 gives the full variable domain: SQTIHQWPATLVQPVGSPLSLECTVEGTSNPNLYWYRQAAGRGLQLLFYSVGIGQISSEVPQNLSASRPQDRQFILSSKKLLLSDSGFYLCAWSVGQSSYEQYFGPGTRLTVT.

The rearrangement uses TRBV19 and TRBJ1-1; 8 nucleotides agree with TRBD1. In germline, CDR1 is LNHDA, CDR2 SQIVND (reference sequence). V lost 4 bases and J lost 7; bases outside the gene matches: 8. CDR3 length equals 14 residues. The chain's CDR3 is CASSRGGTGIEAFF. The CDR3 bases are TGTGCCAGTAGTAGAGGGGGGACAGGAATTGAAGCTTTCTTT. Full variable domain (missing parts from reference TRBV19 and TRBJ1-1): DGGITQSPKYLFRKEGQNVTLSCEQNLNHDAMYWYRQDPGQGLRLIYYSQIVNDFQKGDIAEGYSVSREKKESFPLTVTSAQKNPTAFYLCASSRGGTGIEAFFGQGTRLTVV.

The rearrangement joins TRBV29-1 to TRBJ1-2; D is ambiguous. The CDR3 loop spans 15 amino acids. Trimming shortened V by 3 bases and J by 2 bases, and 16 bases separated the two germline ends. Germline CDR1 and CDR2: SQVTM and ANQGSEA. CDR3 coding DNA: TGCAGCGTTGACGCTCCACCACAGTCCAACTATGGCTACACCTTC. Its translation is CSVDAPPQSNYGYTF.

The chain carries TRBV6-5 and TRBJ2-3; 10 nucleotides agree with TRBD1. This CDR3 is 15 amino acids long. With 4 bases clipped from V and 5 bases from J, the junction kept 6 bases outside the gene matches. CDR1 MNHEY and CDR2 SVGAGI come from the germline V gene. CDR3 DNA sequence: TGTGCCAGCAGTTCTCCCGGGACAGGGGAAGATACGCAGTATTTT. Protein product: CASSSPGTGEDTQYF.

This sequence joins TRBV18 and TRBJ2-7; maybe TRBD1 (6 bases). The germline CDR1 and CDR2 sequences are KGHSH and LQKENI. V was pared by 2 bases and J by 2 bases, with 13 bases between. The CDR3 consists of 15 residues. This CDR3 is CASSPTSRGTYEQYF. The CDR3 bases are TGTGCCAGCTCACCAACAAGCAGGGGAACCTACGAGCAGTACTTC.

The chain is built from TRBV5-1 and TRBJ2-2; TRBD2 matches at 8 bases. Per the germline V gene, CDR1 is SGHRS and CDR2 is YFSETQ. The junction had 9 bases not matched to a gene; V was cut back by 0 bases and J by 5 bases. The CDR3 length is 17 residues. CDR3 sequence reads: CASSLELSREGTGELFF. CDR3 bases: TGCGCCAGCAGCTTGGAGCTTTCTCGGGAGGGTACCGGGGAGCTGTTTTTT.

For the CDR3, the DNA is TGTGCCGCACAGTCTGACGGGAGGGTGGATACGCAGTATTTT. Amino acids: CAAQSDGRVDTQYF. The rearrangement links TRBV30 to TRBJ2-3, with TRBD2 matching 8 bases. After removal of 8 bases from V and 6 bases from J, the junction contained 13 bases not matched to a gene. The CDR3 consists of 14 residues. Per germline, CDR1 GTSNPN and CDR2 SVGIG (reference sequence).

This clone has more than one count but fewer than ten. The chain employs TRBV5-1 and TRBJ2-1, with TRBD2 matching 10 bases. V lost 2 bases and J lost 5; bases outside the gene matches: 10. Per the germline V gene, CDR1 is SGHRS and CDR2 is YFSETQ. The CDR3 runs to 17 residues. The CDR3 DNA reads TGCGCCAGCAGCTTCTTATTTTTAGCGGGAGGCGACAATGAGCAGTTCTTC. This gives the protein CASSFLFLAGGDNEQFF.

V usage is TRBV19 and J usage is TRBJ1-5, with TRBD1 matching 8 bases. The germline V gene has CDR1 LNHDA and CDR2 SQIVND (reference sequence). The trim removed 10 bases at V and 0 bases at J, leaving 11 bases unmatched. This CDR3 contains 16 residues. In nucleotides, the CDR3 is TGTGCCATCCTCGATCCACAGGGGGGTAGCAATCAGCCCCAGCATTTT. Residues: CAILDPQGGSNQPQHF.